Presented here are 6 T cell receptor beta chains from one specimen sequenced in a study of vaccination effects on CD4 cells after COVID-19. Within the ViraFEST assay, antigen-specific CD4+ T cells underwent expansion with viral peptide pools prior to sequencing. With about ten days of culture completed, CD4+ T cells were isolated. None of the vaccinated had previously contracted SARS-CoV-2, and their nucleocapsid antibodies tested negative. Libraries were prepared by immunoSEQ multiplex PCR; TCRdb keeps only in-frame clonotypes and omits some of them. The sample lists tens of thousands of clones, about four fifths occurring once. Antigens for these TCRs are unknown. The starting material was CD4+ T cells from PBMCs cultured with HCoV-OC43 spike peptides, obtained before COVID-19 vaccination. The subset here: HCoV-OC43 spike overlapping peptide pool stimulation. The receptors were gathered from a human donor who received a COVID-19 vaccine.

CDR3 sequence reads: CATSRVGSGANVLTF. For the CDR3, the DNA is TGTGCCACCAGCAGAGTAGGGTCCGGGGCCAACGTCCTGACTTTC. The V gene is TRBV15, the J gene TRBJ2-6; no firm D call. The CDR3 extends over 15 amino acids. Germline CDR1 and CDR2: LNHNV and YYDKDF (reference sequence). V was clipped by 1 base and J by 4 bases, with 8 bases between them.

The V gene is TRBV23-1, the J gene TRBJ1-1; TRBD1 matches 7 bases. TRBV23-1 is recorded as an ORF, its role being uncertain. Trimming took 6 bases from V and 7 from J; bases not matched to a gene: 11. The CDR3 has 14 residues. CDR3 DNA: TGCGCCAGCAGCTGCAAGGGGGCCGCAAATGAAGCTTTCTTT. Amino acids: CASSCKGAANEAFF.

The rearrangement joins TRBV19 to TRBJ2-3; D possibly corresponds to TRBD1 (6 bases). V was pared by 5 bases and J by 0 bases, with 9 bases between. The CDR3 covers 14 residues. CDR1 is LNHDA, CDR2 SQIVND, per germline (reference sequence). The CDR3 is CASSVGHSTDTQYF. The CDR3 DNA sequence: TGTGCCAGTAGTGTGGGACACAGCACAGATACGCAGTATTTT.

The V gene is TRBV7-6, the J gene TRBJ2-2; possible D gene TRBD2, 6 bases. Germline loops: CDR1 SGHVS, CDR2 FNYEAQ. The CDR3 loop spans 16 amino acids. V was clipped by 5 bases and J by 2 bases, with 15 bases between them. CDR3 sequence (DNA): TGTGCCAGCAGCCCTGCAGCGGGTCTTAACACCGGGGAGCTGTTTTTT. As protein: CASSPAAGLNTGELFF.

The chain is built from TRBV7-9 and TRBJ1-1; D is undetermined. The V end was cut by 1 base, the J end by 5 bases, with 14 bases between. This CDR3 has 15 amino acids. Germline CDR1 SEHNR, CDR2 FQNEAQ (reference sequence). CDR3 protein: CASSLVEIGGTEAFF. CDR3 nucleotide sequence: TGTGCCAGCAGCTTAGTGGAGATAGGAGGAACTGAAGCTTTCTTT.

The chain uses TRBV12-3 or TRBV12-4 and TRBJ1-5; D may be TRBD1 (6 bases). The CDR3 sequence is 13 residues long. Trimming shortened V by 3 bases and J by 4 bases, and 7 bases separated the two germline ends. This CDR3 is CASSFRGNQPQHF. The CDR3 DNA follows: TGTGCCAGCAGTTTTAGGGGGAATCAGCCCCAGCATTTT.